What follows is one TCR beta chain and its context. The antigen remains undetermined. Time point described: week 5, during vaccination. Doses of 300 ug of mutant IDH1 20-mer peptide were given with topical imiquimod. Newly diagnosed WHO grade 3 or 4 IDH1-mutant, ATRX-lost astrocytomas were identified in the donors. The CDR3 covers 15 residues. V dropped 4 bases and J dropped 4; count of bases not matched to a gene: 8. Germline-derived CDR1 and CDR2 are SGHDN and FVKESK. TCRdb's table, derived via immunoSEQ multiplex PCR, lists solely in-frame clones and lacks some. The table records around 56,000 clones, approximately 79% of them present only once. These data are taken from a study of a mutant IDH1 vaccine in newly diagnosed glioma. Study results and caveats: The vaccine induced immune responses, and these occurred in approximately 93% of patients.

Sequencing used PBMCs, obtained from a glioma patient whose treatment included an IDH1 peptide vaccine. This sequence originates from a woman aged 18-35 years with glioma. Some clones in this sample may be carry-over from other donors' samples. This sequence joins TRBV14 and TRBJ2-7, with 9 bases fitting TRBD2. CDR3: CASSRERGATYEQYF. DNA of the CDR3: TGTGCCAGCAGCCGAGAGCGGGGGGCCACATACGAGCAGTACTTC.